A single sample gave rise to the 6 T cell receptor beta chains below, sequenced in a study of shared clonotypes between healthy human individuals. Sequencing used immunoSEQ multiplex PCR; TCRdb keeps in-frame clones, though not all of them. The repertoire holds around 610,000 clones, with roughly 95% as singletons. Terminally differentiated effector memory CD45RA+ cells were excluded by CCR7 positive selection of CD45RO-negative cells. Sequencing was carried out using naive CD8+ T cells sorted from blood. All receptors come from a woman in her twenties or thirties in good health.

V and J are TRBV5-4 and TRBJ2-7; TRBD1 matches at 8 bases. V lost 4 bases and J lost 2; bases outside the gene matches: 2. This CDR3 contains 13 residues. The germline gives CDR1 SGHNT, CDR2 YYREEE (reference sequence). In DNA, the CDR3 is TGTGCCAGCAGCATACAGGGGGCCTACGAGCAGTACTTC. Residues: CASSIQGAYEQYF.

The chain couples TRBV11-3 to TRBJ2-3; 14 nucleotides match TRBD2. With 5 bases clipped from V and 4 bases from J, the junction kept 8 bases outside the gene matches. CDR3 size: 17 residues. Germline CDR1 and CDR2: SGHNT and YENEEA. The CDR3 region is CASSMTSGRAVSDTQYF. Written as DNA, the CDR3 is TGTGCCAGCAGCATGACTAGCGGGAGGGCCGTGTCAGATACGCAGTATTTT.

This chain uses TRBV27 with TRBJ2-7, with D unclear. Trimming took 5 bases from V and 3 from J, leaving 20 bases between them. CDR1 and CDR2 from the germline V gene are MNHEY and SMNVEV (reference sequence). This CDR3 contains 16 residues. CDR3 DNA: TGTGCCAGCAGTCCCCGTTTAGGCCCCTGGGGCTACGAGCAGTACTTC. Protein product: CASSPRLGPWGYEQYF.

This chain joins TRBV7-8 and TRBJ1-4; unclear D gene. CDR1 is SGHVS, CDR2 FQNEAQ, per germline. The CDR3 is 16 amino acids. V was cut by 1 base and J by 6 bases, with 15 bases left in between. This CDR3 reads CASSLEFYGSDEKLFF. CDR3 coding DNA: TGTGCCAGCAGCTTAGAGTTTTATGGAAGCGATGAAAAACTGTTTTTT.

V gene TRBV28 combines with J gene TRBJ1-1; no definite D call. CDR3 length equals 11 residues. CDR1 is MDHEN, CDR2 SYDVKM, per germline. The ends were cut back, 1 base at V and 7 bases at J, with 4 bases in the middle. The CDR3 loop reads CASSLYREAFF. The DNA of the CDR3 is TGTGCCAGCAGTTTATACCGTGAAGCTTTCTTT.

V is TRBV7-9 and J is TRBJ2-2; D may match TRBD1 or TRBD2 (5 bases each). Deletions cut 7 bases from V and 5 bases from J, with 11 bases between. The CDR3 runs to 13 residues. The V gene's germline CDR1 is SEHNR and CDR2 FQNEAQ (reference sequence). The CDR3 reads CASILGGTGELFF. The CDR3, as DNA: TGTGCCAGCATCCTTGGGGGAACCGGGGAGCTGTTTTTT.